Below are 17 T cell receptor beta chains sequenced from a single sample in a study of cytomegalovirus exposure and HLA in healthy donors. Both 60 Vbeta primers and 13 Jbeta primers went into the PCR. TCRdb's table, derived via immunoSEQ multiplex PCR, lists solely in-frame clones and lacks some. Of tens of thousands of clones in the sample, more than 75% were seen once. The specimen sequenced was PBMCs. The receptors here all came from a woman aged 45-60 years in good health and CMV-seropositive.

Remarks on this clone: This CDR3 is also generated by other DNA sequences in the sample. The chain joins TRBV2 to TRBJ1-2; 7 bases line up with TRBD1. This CDR3 region has 12 residues. Unmatched junction bases numbered 1, after V lost 4 bases and J lost 5 bases. Germline V gene sequence: CDR1 SNHLY, CDR2 FYNNEI. The CDR3 reads CASSGQGYGYTF. The CDR3 nucleotides are TGTGCCAGCAGTGGACAGGGTTATGGCTACACCTTC.

This clone was detected a few times. The gene calls are TRBV18 and TRBJ2-7; perhaps TRBD1 as D (6 bases). Germline V CDR1 and CDR2: KGHSH, LQKENI. The V and J ends lost 6 bases and 5 bases respectively, with 14 bases between them. This CDR3 region has 13 residues. This CDR3 reads CASSLNRDHEQYV. The CDR3 DNA sequence: TGTGCCAGCTCCCTCAACAGGGACCACGAGCAGTACGTC.

The chain is built from TRBV9 and TRBJ1-1; no clear D gene. Germline-derived CDR1 and CDR2 are SGDLS and YYNGEE. The V and J ends lost 1 base and 2 bases respectively, with 9 bases between them. The CDR3 extends over 14 amino acids. The DNA of the CDR3 is TGTGCCAGCAGCGTATCCCCAGTTAACACTGAAGCTTTCTTT. This translates into CASSVSPVNTEAFF. The full variable domain, completed using reference TRBV9 and TRBJ1-1, is DSGVTQTPKHLITATGQRVTLRCSPRSGDLSVYWYQQSLDQGLQFLIQYYNGEERAKGNILERFSAQQFPDLHSELNLSSLELGDSALYFCASSVSPVNTEAFFGQGTRLTVV.

This clone was seen a few times. V usage is TRBV6-1 and J usage is TRBJ2-1; weak D call: TRBD2 (6 bases). V shed 4 bases and J shed 6 bases, with 13 bases lying between them. Germline V gives CDR1 MNHNS, CDR2 SASEGT. The CDR3 contains 14 residues. The CDR3 sequence: CASSAPWGVNEQFF. The CDR3 DNA is TGTGCCAGCAGTGCTCCGTGGGGGGTCAATGAGCAGTTCTTC.

Written as DNA, the CDR3 is TGCGCCAGCAGCCAAGGGGGTGTCGGGACAGGGTCAGGTGATGAGCAGTTCTTC. This encodes CASSQGGVGTGSGDEQFF. The genes are TRBV4-1 and TRBJ2-1; 9 positions agree with TRBD1. Germline CDR1 reads MGHRA; CDR2 reads YSYEKL. V shed 1 base and J 8 bases; nucleotides not matched to a gene: 15. The CDR3 contains 18 residues.

This clone was counted a few times. The V gene is TRBV7-9, the J gene TRBJ1-2; 9 bases fit TRBD1. This CDR3 has 12 residues. The germline CDR1 and CDR2 sequences are SEHNR and FQNEAQ (reference sequence). The ends lost 3 bases at V and 8 bases at J; junction bases unmatched: 1. The CDR3 reads CASSFGTGGYTF. The CDR3 coding sequence is TGTGCCAGCAGCTTCGGGACAGGGGGCTACACCTTC.

This clone was seen a single time. The chain couples TRBV5-1 to TRBJ1-1; 9 bases match TRBD1. This CDR3 has 14 residues. Losses at the gene ends were 3 bases for V and 7 bases for J; bases not matched to a gene: 7. Per the germline V gene, CDR1 is SGHRS and CDR2 is YFSETQ. The CDR3 bases are TGCGCCAGCAGCTCGTCGACAGGGGGAGGTGAAGCTTTCTTT. The encoded protein is CASSSSTGGGEAFF.

This chain joins TRBV19 and TRBJ1-1; D possibly corresponds to TRBD1 (5 bases). This CDR3 region has 15 residues. The germline V and J ends were trimmed by 4 bases and 5 bases, with 17 bases remaining between them. Germline-derived CDR1 and CDR2 are LNHDA and SQIVND (reference sequence). As DNA, the CDR3 is TGTGCCAGTAGTACTAGAGTCTTCGGGGGAACTGAAGCTTTCTTT. It encodes CASSTRVFGGTEAFF.

The chain has TRBV6-5 and TRBJ1-2, with D possibly TRBD1 on 6 matching bases. CDR1 and CDR2 (germline): MNHEY, SVGAGI. V dropped 6 bases and J dropped 5 bases, with 19 bases sitting between them. The CDR3 has 15 amino acids. CDR3 in DNA: TGTGCCAGCAGCCAAGGGGGGGCAAGGTCTTATGGCTACACCTTC. This codes for CASSQGGARSYGYTF.

The chain uses TRBV15 and TRBJ1-5, with 9 bases identical to TRBD1. V shed 3 bases, J shed 1 base, and the junction held 4 bases outside the gene matches. Germline loops: CDR1 LNHNV, CDR2 YYDKDF (reference sequence). There are 16 residues in the CDR3. In nucleotides, the CDR3 is TGTGCCACCAGCAGCCAGGGACAGGGAAGCAATCAGCCCCAGCATTTT. It is translated as CATSSQGQGSNQPQHF.

This chain links TRBV7-8 with TRBJ1-1; TRBD1 matches 9 bases. Unmatched junction bases numbered 5, after V lost 5 bases and J lost 1 base. Germline loops: CDR1 SGHVS, CDR2 FQNEAQ. CDR3 length: 15 amino acids. The CDR3 bases are TGTGCCAGCAGCCGTCGACAGGGGGGGAACACTGAAGCTTTCTTT. Protein: CASSRRQGGNTEAFF.

The chain uses TRBV5-1 and TRBJ1-5; D remains unclear. The CDR3 consists of 15 residues. V dropped 0 bases and J dropped 2 bases, with 9 bases sitting between them. Germline CDR1 reads SGHRS; CDR2 reads YFSETQ. The CDR3 DNA reads as TGCGCCAGCAGCTTGGACCCGAGGGGCAATCAGCCCCAGCATTTT. Protein product: CASSLDPRGNQPQHF.

J is TRBJ1-5 and V is TRBV5-8, with no clear D. V was trimmed by 0 bases and J by 5 bases, leaving 12 bases between them. The CDR3 consists of 15 residues. Germline V gives CDR1 SGHTS, CDR2 YDEGEE. In DNA, the CDR3 is TGTGCCAGCAGCTTGGCCAACTCGAGGTATCAGCCCCAGCATTTT. It is translated as CASSLANSRYQPQHF.

The chain links TRBV28 to TRBJ2-1; 9 nucleotides agree with TRBD2. This CDR3 is built from 13 residues. V lost 8 bases, J lost 8 bases, and 7 bases stayed unmatched. The germline V gene has CDR1 MDHEN and CDR2 SYDVKM. CDR3 in DNA: TGTGCCAGCGGCGGCGGGAGGGCGGATGAGCAGTTCTTC. This codes for CASGGGRADEQFF.

This clone occurred once. V is TRBV9 and J is TRBJ2-1; 9 bases align to TRBD2. Trimming removed 0 bases from V and 4 bases from J; junction bases left unmatched: 2. This CDR3 is built from 15 residues. Germline V CDR1 and CDR2: SGDLS, YYNGEE. In nucleotides, the CDR3 is TGTGCCAGCAGCGTAGGCCTAGCGGGGTACAATGAGCAGTTCTTC. Protein sequence: CASSVGLAGYNEQFF.

The chain joins TRBV5-8 to TRBJ2-5, with D possibly being TRBD2 (6 bases). Looked up from germline, CDR1 is SGHTS and CDR2 is YDEGEE. V was clipped by 4 bases and J by 1 base, with 11 bases between them. CDR3 size: 14 residues. The CDR3 loop reads CASSHGGLQETQYF. CDR3 in DNA: TGTGCCAGCAGCCACGGGGGTCTCCAAGAGACCCAGTACTTC.

This rearrangement joins TRBV6-1 to TRBJ2-1; D is ambiguous. Germline V gene sequence: CDR1 MNHNS, CDR2 SASEGT. V was pared by 2 bases and J by 0 bases, with 8 bases between. The CDR3 totals 15 residues. DNA of the CDR3: TGTGCCAGCAGTGAAAGACTGAGCTCCTACAATGAGCAGTTCTTC. It specifies CASSERLSSYNEQFF.